This T cell receptor (beta chain) derives from a study of CD8+ T cells in alopecia areata. Turning to the study itself: The drug, oral tofacitinib, was given to treated patients at 5 to 10 mg twice daily. Tofacitinib exposure lasted 6 to 18 months, followed by 6 months off drug. Study observations and caveats: Clonality was higher in lesional than normal scalp, especially in alopecia totalis/universalis.

cDNA reverse transcribed from extracted RNA served as the sequencing template. Some clones are missing from TCRdb's copy, which holds only in-frame ones; the method was immunoSEQ multiplex PCR. The sample has 150,000 to 190,000 clones, around 50% seen once. This clone was detected only a few times. As yet, its antigen is unknown. Patients with alopecia areata provided lesional scalp punch biopsies as well as peripheral blood. V was clipped by 2 bases and J by 6 bases, with 13 bases between them. Germline values: CDR1 SNHLY, CDR2 FYNNEI. This CDR3 region has 15 residues. The origin of this receptor is a human donor with alopecia areata. The sample in question was CD8+ T cells sorted from blood, obtained at week 0. This chain links TRBV2 with TRBJ1-4; D gene unclear. The CDR3 nucleotides are TGTGCCAGCAGTGAAATGGCACCATCATATGAAAAACTGTTTTTT. This sequence encodes CASSEMAPSYEKLFF.